The 17 T cell receptor beta chains below were found in one sample sequenced in a study of blood T cell dynamics during melanoma immunotherapy. TCRdb's table, derived via immunoSEQ multiplex PCR, lists solely in-frame clones and lacks some. This sample has 5,500 to 6,000 clones, with roughly 80% found just once. Time point here: week 3, after first cycle of checkpoint inhibitor. The starting material was blood, obtained from a patient treated with checkpoint blockade. These receptors originate from a human donor with melanoma.

This clone was recorded only once. The chain has TRBV7-2 and TRBJ2-7, with no clear D. CDR1 and CDR2 (germline): SGHTA, FQGNSA. The CDR3 runs 12 residues. The V gene lost 10 bases and the J gene lost 2 bases, with 12 bases spanning the gap. The CDR3 nucleotides are TGTGCCACCCAAGCGACAACCTACGAGCAGTACTTC. It yields the protein CATQATTYEQYF.

The J gene is TRBJ1-5, the V gene TRBV21-1. TRBV21-1 is annotated as a pseudogene. The CDR3 extends over 15 amino acids. CDR3 DNA sequence: TGTGCCAGCAGCAAAGGGGGGAGGGGCAATCAGCCCCAGCATTTT. Its protein is CASSKGGRGNQPQHF.

The chain employs TRBV18 and TRBJ1-4; TRBD1 matches 10 bases. Trimming cost V 4 bases and J 5 bases; bases outside gene matches: 7. The CDR3 consists of 16 residues. Germline V gives CDR1 KGHSH, CDR2 LQKENI. CDR3 residues: CASSLNGQGENEKLFF. The CDR3 bases are TGTGCCAGCTCACTTAACGGACAGGGGGAAAATGAAAAACTGTTTTTT.

This rearrangement joins TRBV4-3 to TRBJ1-4; 8 nucleotides agree with TRBD1. The CDR3 is 19 amino acids. J gave up 3 bases and V 0 bases, and 12 bases lay outside the gene matches. Germline V gene sequence: CDR1 LGHNA, CDR2 YSLEER. CDR3 amino acids: CASSQEGPGGVNSNEKLFF. The CDR3 nucleotides read TGCGCCAGCAGCCAAGAGGGGCCAGGGGGCGTGAATTCTAATGAAAAACTGTTTTTT.

The J gene is TRBJ1-2, the V gene TRBV5-6, with D tentatively TRBD1 (6 bases). V lost 4 bases and J lost 4, with 11 bases in between. Germline CDR1 and CDR2: SGHDT and YYEEEE. The CDR3 runs 13 residues. CDR3 nucleotide sequence: TGTGCCAGCAGCCGCGACAGGACCTATGGCTACACCTTC. Protein: CASSRDRTYGYTF.

J is TRBJ1-3 and V is TRBV7-2, with 7 positions matching TRBD1. The J segment lost 5 bases and the V segment lost 4 bases, leaving 5 bases of the junction unmatched. The CDR3 sequence is 14 residues long. Germline lookup yields CDR1 SGHTA and CDR2 FQGNSA. CDR3 DNA: TGTGCCAGCAGCTCCAGGGGGGTTCGAAACACCATATATTTT. This gives the protein CASSSRGVRNTIYF.

The chain uses TRBV27 and TRBJ1-3; D not resolved. Germline CDR1 MNHEY, CDR2 SMNVEV (reference sequence). The CDR3 covers 13 residues. Trimming removed 3 bases at V and 0 bases at J, with 3 bases between. The chain's CDR3 is CASSFSSGNTIYF. Written as DNA, the CDR3 is TGTGCCAGCAGTTTTAGCTCTGGAAACACCATATATTTT.

CDR3 DNA sequence: TGTGCCAGCAGCTTCCGGACAGGCGATGAAAAACTGTTTTTT. It is translated as CASSFRTGDEKLFF. The J gene is TRBJ1-4, the V gene TRBV13; the match to TRBD1 covers 7 bases. Per the germline V gene, CDR1 is PRHDT and CDR2 is FYEKMQ (reference sequence). This CDR3 has 14 residues. The V gene end was trimmed by 3 bases and the J gene end by 6 bases; junction bases not matched to a gene: 4.

The chain's CDR3 is CASSLGGQGIYEQYF. The DNA for the CDR3 is TGTGCCAGCAGCTTAGGGGGACAGGGTATCTACGAGCAGTACTTC. This chain uses TRBV7-2 with TRBJ2-7, with 9 bases aligning to TRBD1. The junction had 4 bases not matched to a gene; V was cut back by 1 base and J by 3 bases. This CDR3 comprises 15 residues. Germline CDR1 is SGHTA and CDR2 is FQGNSA. The entire variable domain, with the rest obtained from reference TRBV7-2 and TRBJ2-7, is as follows: GAGVSQSPSNKVTEKGKDVELRCDPISGHTALYWYRQSLGQGLEFLIYFQGNSAPDKSGLPSDRFSAERTGGSVSTLTIQRTQQEDSAVYLCASSLGGQGIYEQYFGPGTRLTVT.

There are a few counts of this clone. CDR3 region: CASSESGRRNEKLFF. The CDR3 DNA reads TGCGCCAGCAGTGAGTCGGGGAGAAGAAATGAAAAACTGTTTTTT. The chain has TRBV10-1 and TRBJ1-4; no clear D gene. The CDR3 has 15 amino acids. Trimming shortened V by 0 bases and J by 5 bases, and 10 bases separated the two germline ends. Germline V CDR1 and CDR2: WNHNN, SYGVQD (reference sequence).

The chain has TRBV19 and TRBJ1-1; possible D gene TRBD1, 5 bases. CDR3 length: 11 residues. CDR1 is LNHDA, CDR2 SQIVND, per germline (reference sequence). The V gene lost 10 bases and the J gene lost 6 bases, with 12 bases spanning the gap. The CDR3 is CATVTVAEAFF. The CDR3 bases are TGTGCCACCGTGACAGTGGCTGAAGCTTTCTTT. The full variable domain, with the rest looked up from reference TRBV19 and TRBJ1-1, is DGGITQSPKYLFRKEGQNVTLSCEQNLNHDAMYWYRQDPGQGLRLIYYSQIVNDFQKGDIAEGYSVSREKKESFPLTVTSAQKNPTAFYLCATVTVAEAFFGQGTRLTVV.

The chain couples TRBV5-1 to TRBJ1-6; 10 nucleotides align to TRBD1. This CDR3 comprises 14 residues. Germline-derived CDR1 and CDR2 are SGHRS and YFSETQ. V trimming: 2 bases; J trimming: 8 bases; junction bases outside the gene matches: 1. The DNA for the CDR3 is TGCGCCAGCAGCTTCGGGACAGGGGATTCACCCCTCCACTTT. It yields the protein CASSFGTGDSPLHF.

The chain is built from TRBV7-3 and TRBJ1-2; TRBD1 aligns across 8 bases. CDR3 length: 14 residues. From germline, CDR1 is SGHTA and CDR2 FQGTGA. Trimming removed 5 bases from V and 3 bases from J; junction bases left unmatched: 5. The CDR3 is CASSPTGGDYGYTF. CDR3 coding DNA: TGTGCCAGCAGCCCCACAGGGGGAGACTATGGCTACACCTTC. The full variable domain, in which reference TRBV7-3 and TRBJ1-2 provide the parts outside the CDR3, is GAGVSQTPSNKVTEKGKYVELRCDPISGHTALYWYRQSLGQGPEFLIYFQGTGAADDSGLPNDRFFAVRPEGSVSTLKIQRTERGDSAVYLCASSPTGGDYGYTFGSGTRLTVV.

This chain uses TRBV5-1 with TRBJ1-1; TRBD1 aligns across 7 bases. From germline, CDR1 is SGHRS and CDR2 YFSETQ. Trimming removed 4 bases from V and 1 base from J; junction bases left unmatched: 4. This CDR3 has 14 residues. CDR3 in amino acids: CASSGGQPNTEAFF. The CDR3 region has the DNA TGCGCCAGCAGCGGGGGACAGCCGAACACTGAAGCTTTCTTT.

CDR3 in DNA: TGCGCCAGCAGCTCTACTAGCGGGTTCCCCTACGAGCAGTACTTC. Encoded protein: CASSSTSGFPYEQYF. V gene TRBV5-1 combines with J gene TRBJ2-7, with 9 nucleotides matching TRBD2. Germline V gives CDR1 SGHRS, CDR2 YFSETQ. With 3 bases clipped from V and 2 bases from J, the junction kept 6 bases outside the gene matches. The CDR3 is made up of 15 amino acids.

This rearrangement joins TRBV15 to TRBJ1-4, with a possible D match to TRBD1 (6 bases). From germline, CDR1 is LNHNV and CDR2 YYDKDF (reference sequence). The length of the CDR3 is 18 residues. V lost 0 bases and J 6 bases, leaving 20 bases between the germline ends. The CDR3 DNA reads TGTGCCACCAGCAGAGATATCGGGGGACAACACCTATATGAAAAACTGTTTTTT. Its translation is CATSRDIGGQHLYEKLFF.

The chain joins TRBV28 to TRBJ1-2; D is undetermined. Germline CDR1 is MDHEN and CDR2 is SYDVKM. Trimming stripped 1 base from V and 4 bases from J, with 7 bases between. The CDR3 is 13 residues long. In DNA form, the CDR3 reads TGTGCCAGCAGTTTATTAGGGTCCTATGGCTACACCTTC. Protein product: CASSLLGSYGYTF.